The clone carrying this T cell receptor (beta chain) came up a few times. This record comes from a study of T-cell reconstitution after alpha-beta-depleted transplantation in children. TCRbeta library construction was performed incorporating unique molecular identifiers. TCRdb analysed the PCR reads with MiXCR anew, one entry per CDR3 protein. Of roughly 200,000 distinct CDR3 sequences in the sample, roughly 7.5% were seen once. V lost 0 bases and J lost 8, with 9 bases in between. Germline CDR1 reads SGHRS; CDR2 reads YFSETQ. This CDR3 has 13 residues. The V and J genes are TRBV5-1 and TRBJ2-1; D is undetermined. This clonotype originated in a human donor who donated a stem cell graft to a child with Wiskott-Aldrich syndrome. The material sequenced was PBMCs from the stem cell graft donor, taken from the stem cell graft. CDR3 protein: CASSLAPRDEQFF. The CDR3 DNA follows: TGCGCCAGCAGCTTGGCCCCCCGGGATGAGCAGTTCTTC. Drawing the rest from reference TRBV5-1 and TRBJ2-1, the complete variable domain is KAGVTQTPRYLIKTRGQQVTLSCSPISGHRSVSWYQQTPGQGLQFLFEYFSETQRNKGNFPGRFSGRQFSNSRSEMNVSTLELGDSALYLCASSLAPRDEQFFGPGTRLTVL.